Listed below are T cell receptor beta chains from one sample, sequenced in a study of T cells in Graves' hyperthyroidism and ophthalmopathy. In TCRdb, the multiplex PCR reads were re-called with MiXCR into one record per CDR3 protein. The table records 350,000 to 400,000 distinct CDR3 sequences, over 11% of them present only once. Input material: blood. The receptors were gathered from a woman in her sixties or seventies with Graves' hyperthyroidism. Both conserved end residues are part of each CDR3. Each record gives: D gene, clone size, J gene, V gene, CDR3 DNA, CDR3 protein. D genes are given only for firm matches. Size values are once, few and many counts, or a class for expanded clones, and some rows have none.

NA	many	TRBJ1-1	TRBV20-1	TGCAGTGCTAAGAGGGGCCTCATGAACACTGAAGCTTTCTTT	CSAKRGLMNTEAFF
NA	few	TRBJ1-6	TRBV5-1	TGCGCCAGCAGCTTGGATCGGGTAAGGAGTTCACCCCTCCACTTT	CASSLDRVRSSPLHF
NA	few	TRBJ1-1	TRBV4-1	TGCGCCAGCAGCCAAGAGCGGGGTTGGATTTGGGAGGACACTGAAGCTTTCTTT	CASSQERGWIWEDTEAFF
NA	NA	TRBJ2-1	TRBV15	TGTGCCACCAGCAGGAACCATGAGCAGTTCTTC	CATSRNHEQFF
NA	many	TRBJ2-2	TRBV11-2	TGTGCCAGCAGCGCCCACTTAGGGGGGAGGGCCGGGGAGCTGTTTTTT	CASSAHLGGRAGELFF
TRBD2	many	TRBJ2-1	TRBV20-1	TGCAGTGCGATACCGGGACTAGCCTACAATGAGCAGTTCTTC	CSAIPGLAYNEQFF
TRBD2	many	TRBJ2-1	TRBV29-1	TGCAGCGTTCTCGGGACTAGCAGGGGGAATGAGCAGTTCTTC	CSVLGTSRGNEQFF
NA	NA	TRBJ1-5	TRBV20-1	TGCAGTGCTAGTTTCCACGGCAATCAGCCCCAGCATTTT	CSASFHGNQPQHF
NA	many	TRBJ1-1	TRBV18	TGTGCCAGCGTCCCGGGACTGATGAACACTGAAGCTTTCTTT	CASVPGLMNTEAFF
TRBD1	NA	TRBJ2-7	TRBV20-1	TGCAGTGCTACCATACTCCGACAGGGGTCCTACGAGCAGTACTTC	CSATILRQGSYEQYF
NA	many	TRBJ1-3	TRBV18	TGTGCCAGCTCAAACCAAGGGGATTCTGGAAACACCATATATTTT	CASSNQGDSGNTIYF
NA	NA	TRBJ2-7	TRBV10-3	TGTGCCATACACTCGGGTAGGACCTACGAGCAGTACTTC	CAIHSGRTYEQYF
TRBD2	few	TRBJ2-7	TRBV10-2	TGCGCCAGCAGTGAATTGGCGGGAGGGAACTACGAGCAGTACTTC	CASSELAGGNYEQYF
NA	many	TRBJ2-5	TRBV2	TGTGCCAGCGTGACAGGGCGGGGAGAGACCCAGTACTTC	CASVTGRGETQYF
NA	NA	TRBJ1-5	TRBV25-1	TGTGCCAGCAGCTGGGGGGAAGATCAGCCCCAGCATTTT	CASSWGEDQPQHF
NA	few	TRBJ1-1	TRBV6-1	TGTGCCAGCAGTAACCATTACTCGGGGAGCACTGAAGCTTTCTTT	CASSNHYSGSTEAFF
NA	many	TRBJ2-5	TRBV6-1	TGTGCCAGCACTTCCACACACTCGGGAGAGACCCAGTACTTC	CASTSTHSGETQYF